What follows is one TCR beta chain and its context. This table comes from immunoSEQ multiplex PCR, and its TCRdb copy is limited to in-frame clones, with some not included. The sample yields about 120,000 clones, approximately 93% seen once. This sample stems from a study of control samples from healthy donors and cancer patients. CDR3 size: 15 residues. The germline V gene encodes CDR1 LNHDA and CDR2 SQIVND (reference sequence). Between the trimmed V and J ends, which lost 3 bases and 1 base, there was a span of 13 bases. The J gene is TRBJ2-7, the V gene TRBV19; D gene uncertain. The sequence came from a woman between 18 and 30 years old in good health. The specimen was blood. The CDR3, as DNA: TGTGCCAGTAGTATTGGGCAGGACGGATCCTACGAGCAGTACTTC. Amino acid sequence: CASSIGQDGSYEQYF.